A selection of T cell receptor beta chains follows, all from one sample in a study of blood T cell repertoires in COVID-19. The method was immunoSEQ multiplex PCR; TCRdb's version includes in-frame clones alone and lacks a portion of them. In the table there are a few hundred thousand clones, 70% to 90% of which are singletons. Material: peripheral blood. The origin of the receptors is a woman in her 70s with acute or convalescent COVID-19. CDR3s include the opening cysteine and the closing phenylalanine or tryptophan. Each record gives: D gene, clone size, J gene, V gene, CDR3 length, CDR3 protein, CDR3 DNA. The D gene is left open where the match is weak. Expanded clones get a size class; other rows say once, few or many, or leave the size out.

NA	NA	TRBJ1-1	TRBV5-1	15	CASSLAAGVSTEAFF	TGCGCCAGCAGCTTGGCCGCGGGCGTGAGCACTGAAGCTTTCTTT
TRBD1	NA	TRBJ1-1	TRBV10-1	13	CARKDRVYTEAFF	TGCGCCAGGAAGGACAGGGTTTACACTGAAGCTTTCTTT
NA	NA	TRBJ2-2	TRBV4-1	15	CASSLQERNTGELFF	TGCGCCAGCAGCCTGCAAGAGCGGAACACCGGGGAGCTGTTTTTT
NA	few	TRBJ2-7	TRBV6-1	15	CASSDRGSSRYEQYF	TGTGCCAGCAGTGATAGGGGAAGTAGTCGGTACGAGCAGTACTTC
NA	NA	TRBJ2-3	TRBV11-2	12	CASSLKGDILYF	TGTGCCAGCAGCTTAAAAGGGGATATCTTGTATTTT
NA	NA	TRBJ1-1	TRBV7-9	15	CASSLDGTVNAEAFF	TGTGCCAGCAGCTTAGACGGGACTGTTAACGCTGAAGCTTTCTTT
NA	NA	TRBJ1-6	TRBV11-1	13	CASSSQANSPLHF	TGTGCCAGCAGCTCACAAGCGAATTCACCCCTCCACTTT
TRBD1	many	TRBJ2-7	TRBV5-1	15	CASSSRAGTAAEQYF	TGCGCCAGCAGCTCGCGAGCCGGGACAGCGGCTGAGCAGTACTTC
NA	NA	TRBJ1-4	TRBV18	14	CASSPNQRNEKLFF	TGTGCCAGCTCACCAAACCAGCGTAATGAAAAACTGTTTTTT
TRBD1	NA	TRBJ1-2	TRBV3-1/TRBV3-2	14	CASSQGDRGFGYTF	TGTGCCAGCAGCCAGGGGGACAGGGGGTTTGGCTACACCTTC
NA	once	TRBJ2-7	TRBV3-1/TRBV3-2	12	CASSQGGYGQYF	TGTGCCAGCAGCCAAGGAGGGTATGGGCAGTACTTC
TRBD2	NA	TRBJ2-5	TRBV7-9	17	CASSLPWLAGGQETQYF	TGTGCCAGCAGCTTACCGTGGCTAGCGGGGGGTCAAGAGACCCAGTACTTC
TRBD2	NA	TRBJ2-2	TRBV4-2	16	CASSQESGANTGELFF	TGTGCCAGCAGCCAGGAGAGCGGGGCGAACACCGGGGAGCTGTTTTTT
NA	NA	TRBJ1-3	TRBV10-3	13	CAISFNRGNTIYF	TGTGCCATCAGTTTTAACAGGGGAAACACCATATATTTT
NA	NA	TRBJ2-3	TRBV7-2	12	CASSLGSELKYF	TGTGCCAGCAGCTTAGGGTCGGAGTTGAAGTATTTT
NA	few	TRBJ1-5	TRBV6-6	14	CASSYMENNQPQHF	TGTGCCAGCAGTTACATGGAGAATAATCAGCCCCAGCATTTT
TRBD1	NA	TRBJ2-7	TRBV5-1	14	CASSPSHRGYEQYF	TGCGCCAGCAGCCCGTCTCACAGGGGCTACGAGCAGTACTTC
TRBD1	NA	TRBJ1-1	TRBV6-5	13	CASSRQGSTEAFF	TGTGCCAGCAGTCGACAGGGGTCCACTGAAGCTTTCTTT
NA	NA	TRBJ2-2	TRBV9	15	CASSVEAKATGELFF	TGTGCCAGCAGCGTAGAGGCCAAAGCGACCGGGGAGCTGTTTTTT
NA	NA	TRBJ2-7	TRBV6-5	15	CASNNPRGASYEQYF	TGTGCCAGCAACAACCCCCGGGGTGCAAGCTACGAGCAGTACTTC
NA	NA	TRBJ1-1	TRBV3-1/TRBV3-2	12	CASSSASVAAFF	TGTGCCAGCAGCTCAGCGAGTGTTGCAGCTTTCTTT
NA	NA	TRBJ2-7	TRBV10-2	13	CASSEPPSYEQYF	TGCGCCAGCAGTGAGCCCCCTTCCTACGAGCAGTACTTC